Below are 17 T cell receptor beta chains sequenced from a single sample in a study of cytomegalovirus exposure and HLA in healthy donors. The PCR contained 60 Vbeta and 13 Jbeta primers. The protocol was immunoSEQ multiplex PCR, while the TCRdb copy is restricted to in-frame clones and leaves out a portion. The sample has some 100,000 clones; more than 75% are singletons. Sequencing was done on a sample of PBMCs. Receptor source: a woman in her thirties or forties in good health and CMV-seropositive.

The V call is TRBV6-1, the J call TRBJ1-1; maybe TRBD1 (6 bases). V was pared by 4 bases and J by 5 bases, with 11 bases between. The CDR3 runs 13 residues. CDR1 is MNHNS and CDR2 is SASEGT in the germline V gene. The CDR3 is CASSALDRTEAFF. In DNA form, the CDR3 reads TGTGCCAGCAGTGCCTTGGACAGAACTGAAGCTTTCTTT.

In nucleotides, the CDR3 is TGCGCCAGCAGTTATATAGTAACCAAAGAAGACTCCTACGAGCAGTACTTC. Translation gives CASSYIVTKEDSYEQYF. J is TRBJ2-7 and V is TRBV10-1, with no clear D. Per germline, CDR1 WNHNN and CDR2 SYGVQD (reference sequence). V was shortened by 5 bases and J by 0 bases, with 20 bases between the two germline ends. The length of the CDR3 is 17 residues.

The chain combines TRBV5-4 with TRBJ1-2; D remains ambiguous. Trimming stripped 4 bases from V and 0 bases from J, with 16 bases between. CDR3 length equals 16 residues. Germline CDR1 and CDR2: SGHNT and YYREEE (reference sequence). The CDR3 DNA reads as TGTGCCAGCAGCCATCCGACGGAGACTACTAACTATGGCTACACCTTC. Protein sequence: CASSHPTETTNYGYTF.

The chain couples TRBV2 to TRBJ2-2; D is possibly TRBD1 (5 bases). This CDR3 has 14 residues. The V gene lost 7 bases and the J gene lost 1 base, with 10 bases spanning the gap. Germline CDR1 reads SNHLY; CDR2 reads FYNNEI. This chain's CDR3 is CASTHTGNTGELFF. In nucleotides, the CDR3 is TGTGCCAGCACCCATACAGGGAACACCGGGGAGCTGTTTTTT.

The chain carries TRBV5-4 and TRBJ1-6; D may be TRBD1 (5 bases). V was pared by 0 bases and J by 9 bases, with 16 bases between. Germline-derived CDR1 and CDR2 are SGHNT and YYREEE (reference sequence). CDR3 length equals 16 residues. CDR3 in amino acids: CASSLERSGVGSPLHF. The CDR3 DNA is TGTGCCAGCAGCTTGGAGAGGTCGGGGGTAGGTTCACCCCTCCACTTT. Based on the CDR3 plus reference TRBV5-4 and TRBJ1-6, the full variable domain is ETGVTQSPTHLIKTRGQQVTLRCSSQSGHNTVSWYQQALGQGPQFIFQYYREEENGRGNFPPRFSGLQFPNYSSELNVNALELDDSALYLCASSLERSGVGSPLHFGNGTRLTVT.

The chain couples TRBV5-1 to TRBJ2-5; D is possibly TRBD2 (6 bases). Trimming shortened V by 2 bases and J by 2 bases, and 25 bases separated the two germline ends. Germline lookup yields CDR1 SGHRS and CDR2 YFSETQ. The CDR3 length is 19 residues. CDR3 region: CASSLKRDSLRPRQETQYF. The CDR3 DNA sequence: TGCGCCAGCAGCTTAAAACGGGACTCCCTACGCCCTAGACAAGAGACCCAGTACTTC.

This chain connects TRBV11-2 to TRBJ2-3; tentatively, D is TRBD1 (5 bases). Germline V gene sequence: CDR1 SGHAT, CDR2 FQNNGV. The V gene lost 1 base and the J gene lost 1 base, with 9 bases spanning the gap. The CDR3 sequence is 15 residues long. Here the CDR3 DNA reads TGTGCCAGCAGCTTAGTGGGGCTCCGCACAGATACGCAGTATTTT. This sequence encodes CASSLVGLRTDTQYF.

The chain recombines TRBV7-6 with TRBJ1-1; D call uncertain. The CDR3 is 12 residues long. Trimming cost V 10 bases and J 0 bases, with 9 bases left between them. The germline gives CDR1 SGHVS, CDR2 FNYEAQ. CDR3 loop: CATQILNTEAFF. The CDR3 DNA is TGTGCCACACAGATATTGAACACTGAAGCTTTCTTT.

The chain recombines TRBV6-6 with TRBJ1-2, with 7 bases that match TRBD1. CDR1 and CDR2 (germline): MNHNY, SVGAGI (reference sequence). The CDR3 covers 15 residues. Trimming took 2 bases from V and 12 from J; bases not matched to a gene: 15. CDR3 in amino acids: CASSYPILDRARHTF. DNA of the CDR3: TGTGCCAGCAGTTACCCGATCCTTGACAGGGCGCGGCACACCTTC.

This rearrangement joins TRBV4-1 to TRBJ1-2, with 10 positions matching TRBD1. Germline loops: CDR1 MGHRA, CDR2 YSYEKL. The length of the CDR3 is 15 residues. V dropped 3 bases and J dropped 7; count of bases not matched to a gene: 8. CDR3 residues: CASSQSGQGSSGYTF. In DNA form, the CDR3 reads TGCGCCAGCAGCCAGTCGGGACAGGGGTCGAGTGGCTACACCTTC.

In its sample, this clone was seen a few times. The V call is TRBV4-1, the J call TRBJ1-1; D call uncertain. Germline lookup yields CDR1 MGHRA and CDR2 YSYEKL. Trimming cost V 0 bases and J 1 base, with 12 bases left between them. The CDR3 extends over 16 amino acids. The CDR3 sequence is CASSQDFTGTNTEAFF. In DNA form, the CDR3 reads TGCGCCAGCAGCCAAGATTTTACGGGAACGAACACTGAAGCTTTCTTT.

The rearrangement joins TRBV5-1 to TRBJ2-2, with D possibly being TRBD1 (6 bases). Germline values: CDR1 SGHRS, CDR2 YFSETQ. The V and J ends lost 7 bases and 4 bases respectively, with 17 bases between them. The CDR3 is 15 amino acids. The CDR3 DNA follows: TGCGCCAGCTACCAACAGGGTGCGAGCACCGGGGAGCTGTTTTTT. Amino acids: CASYQQGASTGELFF.

This clone was picked up one time. The CDR3 is CASSLGARPGEQYF. The CDR3 coding sequence is TGCGCCAGCAGCTTGGGGGCGCGGCCGGGAGAGCAGTACTTC. The chain recombines TRBV5-1 with TRBJ2-7; the D gene is possibly TRBD2 (5 bases). The V gene lost 0 bases and the J gene lost 7 bases, with 14 bases spanning the gap. The CDR3 is made up of 14 amino acids. CDR1 SGHRS and CDR2 YFSETQ come from the germline V gene.

V is TRBV6-1 and J is TRBJ2-7; D is perhaps TRBD2 (7 bases). CDR1 and CDR2 from the germline V gene are MNHNS and SASEGT. This CDR3 is 14 amino acids long. V dropped 7 bases and J dropped 8 bases, with 21 bases sitting between them. As DNA, the CDR3 is TGTGCCAGCAACCCCGGGGGGCTAGGAGTTAAGCAGTACTTC. Its protein product is CASNPGGLGVKQYF.

V is TRBV2 and J is TRBJ1-2, with D maybe TRBD1 (6 bases). Trimming cost V 3 bases and J 4 bases, with 9 bases left between them. The CDR3 spans 13 residues. Per the germline V gene, CDR1 is SNHLY and CDR2 is FYNNEI. The CDR3 DNA follows: TGTGCCAGCAGTGATTTCAGGGGCTATGGCTACACCTTC. Amino acids: CASSDFRGYGYTF. Based on the CDR3 plus reference TRBV2 and TRBJ1-2, the full variable domain is EPEVTQTPSHQVTQMGQEVILRCVPISNHLYFYWYRQILGQKVEFLVSFYNNEISEKSEIFDDQFSVERPDGSNFTLKIRSTKLEDSAMYFCASSDFRGYGYTFGSGTRLTVV.

The rearrangement links TRBV7-6 to TRBJ2-1, with D possibly matching TRBD2 (5 bases). Germline assignment: CDR1 SGHVS and CDR2 FNYEAQ. V lost 5 bases, J lost 7 bases, and 15 bases lay in between. There are 14 residues in the CDR3. DNA for the CDR3: TGTGCCAGCAGCAGCGGACGGGAAGGGAATGAGCAGTTCTTC. Encoded protein: CASSSGREGNEQFF.

This clone showed up just once. The rearrangement links TRBV4-2 to TRBJ2-5; no clear D gene. V lost 0 bases and J 5 bases, leaving 4 bases between the germline ends. This CDR3 comprises 12 residues. Germline V gene sequence: CDR1 LGHNA, CDR2 YNFKEQ. The CDR3 DNA reads as TGTGCCAGCAGCCAAGAGAGGGAGACCCAGTACTTC. It translates to CASSQERETQYF.